This T cell receptor (beta chain) was retrieved from a study of human T cells and chemical hapten exposure. Overall study results and limits: PT1 expanded TCR counts correlated positively with patch test score.

CDR3 size: 13 residues. The V segment lost 3 bases and the J segment 3 bases; nucleotides outside the gene matches: 2. The time point: pre-sensitization, week 0. Treatment specified: therapeutic diphenylcyclopropenone sensitization with weekly scalp DPC. In TCRdb, the RACE reads were re-called with MiXCR into one record per CDR3 protein. This table has approximately 400,000 distinct CDR3 sequences, roughly 4.6% appearing once. Concerning this clonotype: Its antigen is unidentified.

The sequencing used whole blood, collected in connection with sensitization to the hapten diphenylcyclopropenone (DPC). This sequence originates from a woman in her forties or fifties with alopecia areata. Some clones in this sample may be carry-over from other donors' samples. This chain connects TRBV12-3 or TRBV12-4 to TRBJ2-7; 7 positions agree with TRBD2. The DNA of the CDR3 is TGTGCCAGCAGTTTCGCGGGGGACTACGAGCAGTACTTC. It yields the protein CASSFAGDYEQYF.